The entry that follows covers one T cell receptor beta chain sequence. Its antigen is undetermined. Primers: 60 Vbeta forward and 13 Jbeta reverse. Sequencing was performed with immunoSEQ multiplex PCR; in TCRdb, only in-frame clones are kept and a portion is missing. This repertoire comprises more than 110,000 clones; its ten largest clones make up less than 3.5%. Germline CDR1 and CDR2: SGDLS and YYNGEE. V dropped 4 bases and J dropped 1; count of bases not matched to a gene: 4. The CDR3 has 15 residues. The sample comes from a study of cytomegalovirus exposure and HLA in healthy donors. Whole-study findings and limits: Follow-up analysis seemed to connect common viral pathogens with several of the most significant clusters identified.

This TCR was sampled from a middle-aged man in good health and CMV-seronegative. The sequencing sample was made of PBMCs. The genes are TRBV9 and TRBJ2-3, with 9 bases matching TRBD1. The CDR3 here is CASSLRTGGTDTQYF. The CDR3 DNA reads TGTGCCAGCAGCCTCCGGACAGGGGGCACAGATACGCAGTATTTT.